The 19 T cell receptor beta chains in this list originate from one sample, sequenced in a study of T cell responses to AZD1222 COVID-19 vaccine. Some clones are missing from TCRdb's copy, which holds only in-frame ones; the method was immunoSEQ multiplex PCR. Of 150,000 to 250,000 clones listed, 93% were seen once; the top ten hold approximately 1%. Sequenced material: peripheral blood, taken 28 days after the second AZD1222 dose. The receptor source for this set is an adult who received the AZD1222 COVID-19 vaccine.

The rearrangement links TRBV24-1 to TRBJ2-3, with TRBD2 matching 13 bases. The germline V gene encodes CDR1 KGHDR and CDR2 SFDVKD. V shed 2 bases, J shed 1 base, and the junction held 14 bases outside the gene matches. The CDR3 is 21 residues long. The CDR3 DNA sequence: TGTGCCACCAGTGATTGGCGCCGGGGACTAGCGGGGCCCGGGGGCACAGATACGCAGTATTTT. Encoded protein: CATSDWRRGLAGPGGTDTQYF.

DNA of the CDR3: TGCGCCAGCAGCTTGGGCTCTGGGGCCAACGTCCTGACTTTC. Translated, it gives CASSLGSGANVLTF. The rearrangement links TRBV5-1 to TRBJ2-6; D is unclear. V was cut by 0 bases and J by 0 bases, with 1 base left in between. This CDR3 comprises 14 residues. Germline CDR1 is SGHRS and CDR2 is YFSETQ.

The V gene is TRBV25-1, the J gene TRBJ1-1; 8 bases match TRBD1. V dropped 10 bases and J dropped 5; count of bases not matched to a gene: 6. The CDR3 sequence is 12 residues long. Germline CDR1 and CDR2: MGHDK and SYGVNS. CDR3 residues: CANDRGGTEAFF. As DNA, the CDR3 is TGTGCCAACGACAGGGGAGGGACTGAAGCTTTCTTT.

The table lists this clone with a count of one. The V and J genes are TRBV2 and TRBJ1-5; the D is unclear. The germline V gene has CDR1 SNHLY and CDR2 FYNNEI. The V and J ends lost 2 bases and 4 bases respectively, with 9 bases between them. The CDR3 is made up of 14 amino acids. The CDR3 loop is CASSELFRNQPQHF. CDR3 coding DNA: TGTGCCAGCAGTGAATTATTCCGAAATCAGCCCCAGCATTTT.

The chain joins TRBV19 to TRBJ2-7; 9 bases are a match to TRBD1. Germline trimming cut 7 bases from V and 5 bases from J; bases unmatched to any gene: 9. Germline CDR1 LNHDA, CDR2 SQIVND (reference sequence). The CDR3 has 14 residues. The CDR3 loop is CASMRMGQGHEQYF. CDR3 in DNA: TGTGCCAGTATGAGGATGGGACAGGGCCACGAGCAGTACTTC.

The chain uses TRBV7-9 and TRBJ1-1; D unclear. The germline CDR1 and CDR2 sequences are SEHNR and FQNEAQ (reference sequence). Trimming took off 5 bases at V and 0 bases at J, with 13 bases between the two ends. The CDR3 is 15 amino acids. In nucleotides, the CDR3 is TGTGCCAGCAGCCTCCGGGCTTTTATGAACACTGAAGCTTTCTTT. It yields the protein CASSLRAFMNTEAFF.

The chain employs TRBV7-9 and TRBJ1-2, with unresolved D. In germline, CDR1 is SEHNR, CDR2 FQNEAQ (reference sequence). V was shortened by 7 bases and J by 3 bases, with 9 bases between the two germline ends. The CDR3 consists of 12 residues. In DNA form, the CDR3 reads TGTGCCAGCAAAGGCTCAGACTATGGCTACACCTTC. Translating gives CASKGSDYGYTF.

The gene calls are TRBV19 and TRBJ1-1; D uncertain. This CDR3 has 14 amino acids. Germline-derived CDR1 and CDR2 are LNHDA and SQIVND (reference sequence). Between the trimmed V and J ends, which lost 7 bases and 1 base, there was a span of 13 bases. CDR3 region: CASKLWAKNTEAFF. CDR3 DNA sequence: TGTGCCAGTAAGTTGTGGGCCAAGAACACTGAAGCTTTCTTT.

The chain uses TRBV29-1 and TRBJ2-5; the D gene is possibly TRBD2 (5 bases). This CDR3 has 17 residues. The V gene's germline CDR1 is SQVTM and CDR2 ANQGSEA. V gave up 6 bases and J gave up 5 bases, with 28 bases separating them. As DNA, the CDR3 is TGCAGCGTCCCTAAGTGGCTAGCAAGGAGTTTTCTGGAGACCCAGTACTTC. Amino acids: CSVPKWLARSFLETQYF.

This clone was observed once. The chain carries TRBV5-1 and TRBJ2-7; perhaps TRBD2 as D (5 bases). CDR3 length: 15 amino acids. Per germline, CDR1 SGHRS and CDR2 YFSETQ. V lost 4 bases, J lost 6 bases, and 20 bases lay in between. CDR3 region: CASSPREITPREQYF. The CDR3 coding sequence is TGCGCCAGCAGCCCCCGGGAAATTACACCTCGCGAGCAGTACTTC.

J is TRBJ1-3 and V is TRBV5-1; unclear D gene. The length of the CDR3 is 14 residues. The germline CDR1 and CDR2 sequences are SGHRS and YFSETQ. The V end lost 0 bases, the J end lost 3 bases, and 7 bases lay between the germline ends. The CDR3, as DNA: TGCGCCAGCAGCTTGGGGGGTATTGGAAACACCATATATTTT. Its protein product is CASSLGGIGNTIYF.

The CDR3 loop reads CASSQGSPGYQETQYF. The CDR3 DNA follows: TGCGCCAGCAGCCAAGGATCCCCAGGGTACCAAGAGACCCAGTACTTC. The chain carries TRBV4-3 and TRBJ2-5, with a weak D call TRBD1 (5 bases). CDR3 length: 16 residues. The V and J ends lost 1 base and 0 bases respectively, with 12 bases between them. The V gene's germline CDR1 is LGHNA and CDR2 YSLEER.

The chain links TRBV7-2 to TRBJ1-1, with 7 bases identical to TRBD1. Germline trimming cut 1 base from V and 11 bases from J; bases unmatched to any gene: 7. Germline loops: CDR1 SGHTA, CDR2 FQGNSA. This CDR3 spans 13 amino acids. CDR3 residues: CASSLGNRGEAFF. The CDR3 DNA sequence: TGTGCCAGCAGCTTAGGGAACAGGGGAGAGGCTTTCTTT.

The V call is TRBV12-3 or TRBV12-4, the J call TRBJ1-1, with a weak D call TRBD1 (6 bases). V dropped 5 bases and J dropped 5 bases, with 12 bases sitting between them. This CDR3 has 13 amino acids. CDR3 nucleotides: TGTGCCAGCAGTCCGGAGACAGGAACTGAAGCTTTCTTT. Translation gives CASSPETGTEAFF.

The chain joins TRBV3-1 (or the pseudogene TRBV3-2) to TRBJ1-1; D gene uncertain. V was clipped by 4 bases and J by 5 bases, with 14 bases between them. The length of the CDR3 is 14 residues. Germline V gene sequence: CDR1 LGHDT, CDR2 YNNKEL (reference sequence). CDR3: CASSLRATETEAFF. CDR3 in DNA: TGTGCCAGCAGCCTACGGGCAACGGAGACTGAAGCTTTCTTT.

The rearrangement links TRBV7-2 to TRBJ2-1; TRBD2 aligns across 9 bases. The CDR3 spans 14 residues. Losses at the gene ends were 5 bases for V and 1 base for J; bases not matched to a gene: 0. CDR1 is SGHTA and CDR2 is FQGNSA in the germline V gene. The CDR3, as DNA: TGTGCCAGCAGCGCGGGGGGGTCCTACAATGAGCAGTTCTTC. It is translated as CASSAGGSYNEQFF.

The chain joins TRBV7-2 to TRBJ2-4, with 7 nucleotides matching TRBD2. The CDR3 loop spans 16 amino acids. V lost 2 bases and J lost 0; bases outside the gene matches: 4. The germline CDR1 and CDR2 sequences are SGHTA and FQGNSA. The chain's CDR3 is CASSLQAGLAKNIQYF. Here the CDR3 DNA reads TGTGCCAGCAGCTTACAAGCGGGGTTAGCCAAAAACATTCAGTACTTC.

In DNA form, the CDR3 reads TGTGCCAGCAGTTTACGGCACTATGGCTACACCTTC. Its translation: CASSLRHYGYTF. V and J are TRBV28 and TRBJ1-2; the D is unclear. There are 12 residues in the CDR3. Per germline, CDR1 MDHEN and CDR2 SYDVKM. The ends were cut back, 2 bases at V and 3 bases at J, with 4 bases in the middle.

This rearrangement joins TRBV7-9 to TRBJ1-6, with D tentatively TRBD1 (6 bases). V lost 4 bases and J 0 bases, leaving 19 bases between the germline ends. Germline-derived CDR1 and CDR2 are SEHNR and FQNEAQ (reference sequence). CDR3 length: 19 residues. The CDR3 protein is CASSSAGTSAYSYNSPLHF. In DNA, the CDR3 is TGTGCCAGCAGCTCGGCCGGGACATCAGCCTACTCCTATAATTCACCCCTCCACTTT.